This T cell receptor (beta chain) originates from a study of OX40 agonist ivuxolimab in advanced cancers. Study background: Ivuxolimab, an antibody that agonizes OX40 (CD134), was administered to the patients. Every patient in dose escalation had hepatocellular carcinoma, melanoma, renal cell or head and neck cancer.

This CDR3 is 16 amino acids long. CDR1 SGHTA and CDR2 FQGNSA come from the germline V gene. Trimming removed 6 bases from V and 0 bases from J, with 18 bases in between. Here immunoSEQ multiplex PCR was the method, and the copy in TCRdb shows in-frame clones only, minus some. The sample includes over 55,000 clones, around 82% of them seen just once. The chain is built from TRBV7-2 and TRBJ2-7; tentatively, D is TRBD1 or TRBD2 (6 bases each). This receptor was taken from an adult with an advanced solid tumor such as melanoma, head and neck, liver or kidney cancer. The sample here was CD4+ or CD8+ T cells sorted from blood, taken in a trial of the OX40 agonist ivuxolimab. The CDR3 nucleotides read TGTGCCAGCAGACGGTCGGGGGCGTTGAGCTCCTACGAGCAGTACTTC. It translates to CASRRSGALSSYEQYF.